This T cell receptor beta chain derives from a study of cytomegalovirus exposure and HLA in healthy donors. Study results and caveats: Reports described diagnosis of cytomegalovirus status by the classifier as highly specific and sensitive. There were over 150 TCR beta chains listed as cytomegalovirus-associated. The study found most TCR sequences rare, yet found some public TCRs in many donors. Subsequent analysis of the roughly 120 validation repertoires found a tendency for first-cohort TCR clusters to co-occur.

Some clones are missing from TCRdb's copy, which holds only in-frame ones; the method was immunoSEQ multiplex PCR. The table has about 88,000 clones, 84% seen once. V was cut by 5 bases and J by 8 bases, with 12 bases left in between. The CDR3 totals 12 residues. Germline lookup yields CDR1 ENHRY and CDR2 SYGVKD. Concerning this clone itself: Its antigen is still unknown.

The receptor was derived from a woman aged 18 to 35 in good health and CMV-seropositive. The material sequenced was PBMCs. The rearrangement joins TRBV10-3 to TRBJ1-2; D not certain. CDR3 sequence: CAISFQMEGYTF. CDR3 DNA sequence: TGTGCCATCAGTTTCCAAATGGAGGGCTACACCTTC.